Listed here are 19 T cell receptor beta chains from one sample, sequenced in a study of cytomegalovirus exposure and HLA in healthy donors (dated by TCRdb to about 2017). The library relied on the immunoSEQ multiplex PCR assay. A mixture of 60 forward primers for TCR Vbeta segments and 13 reverse primers for TCR Jbeta segments was used in the multiplex PCR. Not all clones reach the TCRdb copy of this immuneACCESS table, which keeps in-frame sequences only. Checked studies attribute under half of the gap to unresolved V genes and leave the rest unexplained. The sample table shows some 150,000 clones, and around 80% are seen once. Under 2.5% of the sample goes to the ten largest clones. The source material was PBMCs. These receptors came from a man between 35 and 55 years old in good health and CMV-seronegative.

This clone was seen a single time. This chain connects TRBV7-2 to TRBJ2-7, with 7 positions matching TRBD2. Trimming cost V 1 base and J 4 bases; bases outside gene matches: 7. The CDR3 is 15 residues long. CDR1 SGHTA and CDR2 FQGNSA come from the germline V gene. CDR3 amino acids: CASSLEAGEGYEQYF. The CDR3 DNA follows: TGTGCCAGCAGCTTAGAGGCGGGAGAAGGGTACGAGCAGTACTTC. Full variable domain (remainder filled in from reference TRBV7-2 and TRBJ2-7): GAGVSQSPSNKVTEKGKDVELRCDPISGHTALYWYRQSLGQGLEFLIYFQGNSAPDKSGLPSDRFSAERTGGSVSTLTIQRTQQEDSAVYLCASSLEAGEGYEQYFGPGTRLTVT.

The chain uses TRBV10-3 and TRBJ2-7, with 7 bases that match TRBD2. Trimming cost V 6 bases and J 3 bases; bases outside gene matches: 11. The CDR3 has 15 amino acids. Germline V CDR1 and CDR2: ENHRY, SYGVKD. The CDR3 protein is CAIRKRGSSFYEQYF. The DNA of the CDR3 is TGTGCCATCAGGAAACGCGGGAGTAGTTTCTACGAGCAGTACTTC.

V and J are TRBV7-6 and TRBJ2-3; TRBD1 is a possible D gene (6 bases). This CDR3 contains 17 residues. Trimming removed 5 bases at V and 2 bases at J, with 20 bases between. Germline-derived CDR1 and CDR2 are SGHVS and FNYEAQ. CDR3 sequence: CASSPARTTGTTDTQYF. CDR3 DNA sequence: TGTGCCAGCAGCCCGGCCCGTACCACAGGGACCACAGATACGCAGTATTTT.

This chain joins TRBV29-1 and TRBJ2-7, with TRBD2 matching 8 bases. Trimming took 8 bases from V and 2 from J; bases not matched to a gene: 23. Germline V lookup: CDR1 SQVTM, CDR2 ANQGSEA. The CDR3 length is 18 residues. Here the CDR3 reads CSSTAAGGAFSGAYEQYF. CDR3 in DNA: TGCAGCTCCACAGCGGCAGGAGGAGCCTTTAGCGGGGCCTACGAGCAGTACTTC.

This chain links TRBV6-6 with TRBJ2-3, with TRBD2 as a possible D gene (6 bases). V was cut by 4 bases and J by 2 bases, with 10 bases left in between. The length of the CDR3 is 14 residues. Germline CDR1 and CDR2: MNHNY and SVGAGI (reference sequence). CDR3: CASSSPGLTDTQYF. The CDR3 DNA sequence: TGTGCCAGCAGTTCACCGGGACTCACAGATACGCAGTATTTT.

This sequence joins TRBV28 and TRBJ2-1, with D perhaps TRBD2 (6 bases). The germline V gene encodes CDR1 MDHEN and CDR2 SYDVKM. Trimming took 2 bases from V and 7 from J, leaving 18 bases between them. There are 16 residues in the CDR3. The CDR3 sequence: CASSLGVGRDWNEQFF. CDR3 DNA sequence: TGTGCCAGCAGTTTAGGTGTTGGGCGGGACTGGAATGAGCAGTTCTTC.

The CDR3 is CASSIRLAYEQYF. CDR3 DNA: TGTGCCAGCAGTATTAGACTAGCCTACGAGCAGTACTTC. The chain joins TRBV6-5 to TRBJ2-7, with D possibly being TRBD2 (6 bases). The CDR3 contains 13 residues. V was shortened by 5 bases and J by 2 bases, with 10 bases between the two germline ends. CDR1 is MNHEY and CDR2 is SVGAGI in the germline V gene.

This clone is a singleton in its sample. Mismatch with germline at one junction end may stem from a read error. The chain carries TRBV7-9 and TRBJ2-1, with 7 bases fitting TRBD2. Germline CDR1 is SEHNR and CDR2 is FQNEAQ (reference sequence). This CDR3 has 15 amino acids. CDR3 in DNA: TGTTCCAGCAGCTTAAGAGATGTACTAGCGCATGAGCAGTTCTTC. Protein: CSSSLRDVLAHEQFF.

The sample holds a few counts of this clone. This chain links TRBV9 with TRBJ2-1; D is uncertain. Trimming cost V 2 bases and J 8 bases, with 17 bases left between them. The CDR3 covers 15 residues. Germline CDR1 is SGDLS and CDR2 is YYNGEE. The DNA of the CDR3 is TGTGCCAGCAGCGTTGGTCCGTGGGTTCGGGATGAGCAGTTCTTC. Translation gives CASSVGPWVRDEQFF.

The chain carries TRBV19 and TRBJ1-4; D gene uncertain. Per germline, CDR1 LNHDA and CDR2 SQIVND (reference sequence). The CDR3 length is 14 residues. V was cut by 5 bases and J by 3 bases, with 10 bases left in between. This CDR3 is CASSWGGSNEKLFF. For the CDR3, the DNA is TGTGCCAGTAGTTGGGGAGGGTCTAATGAAAAACTGTTTTTT.

The CDR3 loop is CASSYLITNTGELFF. CDR3 coding DNA: TGTGCCAGCAGTTACCTAATAACGAACACCGGGGAGCTGTTTTTT. The chain uses TRBV6-5 and TRBJ2-2; D ambiguous. CDR3 length equals 15 residues. From germline, CDR1 is MNHEY and CDR2 SVGAGI. V was cut by 2 bases and J by 0 bases, with 7 bases left in between.

A remark on this clone: The junction does not match germline at one end; this may be a read error. This rearrangement joins TRBV25-1 to TRBJ2-6; a weak D match, TRBD1 (5 bases). Germline lookup yields CDR1 MGHDK and CDR2 SYGVNS. CDR3 length: 14 amino acids. The CDR3 coding sequence is TGTGCCAGCAGTGCCAGGGCTGGGGCCAACGGCCTGACTTTC. Its protein product is CASSARAGANGLTF.

The J gene is TRBJ2-2, the V gene TRBV7-9, with 11 bases aligning to TRBD2. This CDR3 region has 18 residues. With V trimmed by 5 bases and J by 4 bases, 12 bases remained unmatched. CDR1 is SEHNR and CDR2 is FQNEAQ in the germline V gene (reference sequence). The CDR3 DNA sequence: TGTGCCAGCAGCCCCCGGGTAGCGGGAGGGCTGGCCACCGGGGAGCTGTTTTTT. This sequence encodes CASSPRVAGGLATGELFF.

As for this clone: The junction differs from germline at one of its ends, possibly a read error. The chain uses TRBV13 and TRBJ2-6, with D possibly TRBD2 on 6 matching bases. This CDR3 has 14 residues. Germline V gene lookup returns CDR1 PRHDT and CDR2 FYEKMQ (reference sequence). The CDR3 here is CATMGGTGANGLTF. Here the CDR3 DNA reads TGTGCCACCATGGGGGGTACTGGGGCCAACGGCCTGACTTTC.

V and J are TRBV27 and TRBJ1-6; 10 bases are shared with TRBD1. CDR3 length: 15 amino acids. V trimming: 6 bases; J trimming: 6 bases; junction bases outside the gene matches: 5. Per germline, CDR1 MNHEY and CDR2 SMNVEV (reference sequence). The CDR3 sequence: CASRPWTGGNSPLHF. The CDR3 region has the DNA TGTGCCAGCAGACCATGGACAGGGGGTAATTCACCCCTCCACTTT.

This chain joins TRBV5-1 and TRBJ2-3, with D tentatively TRBD1 (5 bases). V gave up 5 bases and J gave up 2 bases, with 6 bases separating them. This CDR3 has 12 amino acids. Germline V gene sequence: CDR1 SGHRS, CDR2 YFSETQ. The DNA for the CDR3 is TGCGCCAGCAGAGGGGCCACAGATACGCAGTATTTT. Its protein product is CASRGATDTQYF.

The chain recombines TRBV11-2 with TRBJ2-3; 8 positions agree with TRBD2. J was trimmed by 8 bases and V by 6 bases; bases with no gene match: 10. Germline V CDR1 and CDR2: SGHAT, FQNNGV. The length of the CDR3 is 14 residues. The CDR3 coding sequence is TGTGCCAGCAGTTCCCACCAGGCGGGGGGTACGCAGTATTTT. The encoded protein is CASSSHQAGGTQYF.

CDR3 nucleotides: TGTGCCAGCAGTTTGGCGGGGGATGAGCAGTTCTTC. It translates to CASSLAGDEQFF. This chain connects TRBV27 to TRBJ2-1, with TRBD2 identical over 7 bases. Germline V gene lookup returns CDR1 MNHEY and CDR2 SMNVEV (reference sequence). The CDR3 contains 12 residues. Trimming at V came to 3 bases and at J to 8 bases, leaving 1 base not matched to a gene.

The V and J genes are TRBV28 and TRBJ1-5, with D possibly matching TRBD1 (5 bases). Germline CDR1 is MDHEN and CDR2 is SYDVKM. V was clipped by 7 bases and J by 3 bases, with 22 bases between them. This CDR3 is built from 17 residues. CDR3 protein: CASMGSWGSGFNQPQHF. The DNA of the CDR3 is TGTGCCAGCATGGGGTCCTGGGGCAGCGGGTTCAATCAGCCCCAGCATTTT.